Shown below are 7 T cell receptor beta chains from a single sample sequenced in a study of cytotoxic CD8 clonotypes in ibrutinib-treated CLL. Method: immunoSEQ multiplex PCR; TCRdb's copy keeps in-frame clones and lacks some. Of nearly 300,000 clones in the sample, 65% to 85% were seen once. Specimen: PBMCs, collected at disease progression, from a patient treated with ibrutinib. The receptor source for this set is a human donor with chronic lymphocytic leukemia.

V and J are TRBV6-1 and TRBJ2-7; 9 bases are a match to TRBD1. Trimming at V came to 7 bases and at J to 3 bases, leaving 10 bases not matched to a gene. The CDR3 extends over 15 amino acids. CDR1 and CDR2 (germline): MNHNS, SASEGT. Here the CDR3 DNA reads TGTGCCAGCACCTTCCGGGACAGGGCCTTCTACGAGCAGTACTTC. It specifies CASTFRDRAFYEQYF.

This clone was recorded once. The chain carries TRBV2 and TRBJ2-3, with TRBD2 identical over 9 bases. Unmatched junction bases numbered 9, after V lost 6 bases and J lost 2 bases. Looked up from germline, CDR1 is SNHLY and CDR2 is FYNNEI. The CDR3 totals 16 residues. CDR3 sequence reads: CASRARLAATTDTQYF. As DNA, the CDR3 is TGTGCCAGCAGGGCCAGACTAGCGGCTACCACAGATACGCAGTATTTT.

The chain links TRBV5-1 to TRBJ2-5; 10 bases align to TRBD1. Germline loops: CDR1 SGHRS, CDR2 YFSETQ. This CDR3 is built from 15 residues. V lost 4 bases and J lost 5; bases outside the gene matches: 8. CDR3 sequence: CASSPGQGKMETQYF. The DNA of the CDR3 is TGCGCCAGCAGCCCGGGACAGGGGAAAATGGAGACCCAGTACTTC.

The chain's CDR3 is CASSRSLGTNSYEQYF. CDR3 DNA: TGCGCCAGCAGCCGTTCCCTCGGGACAAACTCCTACGAGCAGTACTTC. The chain recombines TRBV4-1 with TRBJ2-7; maybe TRBD1 (6 bases). The V gene lost 4 bases and the J gene lost 0 bases, with 16 bases spanning the gap. The CDR3 spans 16 residues. CDR1 is MGHRA and CDR2 is YSYEKL in the germline V gene.

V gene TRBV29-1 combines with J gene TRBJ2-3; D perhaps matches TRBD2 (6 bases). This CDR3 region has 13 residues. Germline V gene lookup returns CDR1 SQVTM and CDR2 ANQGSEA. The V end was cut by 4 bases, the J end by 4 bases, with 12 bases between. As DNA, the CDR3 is TGCAGCGTTGGAGGGTGGGGGGCAGATACGCAGTATTTT. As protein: CSVGGWGADTQYF.

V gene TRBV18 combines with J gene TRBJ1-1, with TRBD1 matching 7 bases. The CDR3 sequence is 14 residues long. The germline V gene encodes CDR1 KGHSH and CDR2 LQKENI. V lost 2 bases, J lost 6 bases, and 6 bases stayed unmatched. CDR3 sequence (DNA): TGTGCCAGCTCACCAACAGGGAGGGGGCCTGAAGCTTTCTTT. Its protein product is CASSPTGRGPEAFF.

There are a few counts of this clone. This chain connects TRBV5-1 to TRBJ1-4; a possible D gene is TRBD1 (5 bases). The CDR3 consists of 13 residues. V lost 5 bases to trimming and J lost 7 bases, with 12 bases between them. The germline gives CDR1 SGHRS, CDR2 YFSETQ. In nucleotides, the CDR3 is TGCGCCAGCAGGGGGCGTAACGGTGAAAAACTGTTTTTT. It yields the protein CASRGRNGEKLFF.